The 20 T cell receptor beta chains listed next were all sequenced from one sample in a study of cytomegalovirus exposure and HLA in healthy donors. Primers: 60 Vbeta forward and 13 Jbeta reverse. Profiled with immunoSEQ multiplex PCR; TCRdb holds only in-frame clones, not every one. This table has approximately 190,000 clones, about four fifths appearing once. The specimen sequenced was PBMCs. These receptors were obtained from a boy between 5 and 17 years old in good health and CMV-seronegative.

V gene TRBV15 combines with J gene TRBJ1-4, with TRBD1 identical over 9 bases. CDR1 is LNHNV and CDR2 is YYDKDF in the germline V gene (reference sequence). Trimming cost V 1 base and J 8 bases; bases outside gene matches: 11. There are 17 residues in the CDR3. This CDR3 is CATSRGTGAPRGEKLFF. The CDR3 DNA reads TGTGCCACCAGCAGAGGGACAGGGGCCCCTCGAGGGGAAAAACTGTTTTTT.

This clone is a singleton in its sample. This rearrangement joins TRBV5-1 to TRBJ2-2, with a possible D match to TRBD1 (6 bases). Germline CDR1 reads SGHRS; CDR2 reads YFSETQ. There are 15 residues in the CDR3. V gave up 4 bases and J gave up 1 base, with 11 bases separating them. DNA for the CDR3: TGCGCCAGCAGCGGATCGACAGGGAACACCGGGGAGCTGTTTTTT. Its protein is CASSGSTGNTGELFF.

The chain couples TRBV30 to TRBJ1-1; 9 bases line up with TRBD1. Per germline, CDR1 GTSNPN and CDR2 SVGIG (reference sequence). J lost 0 bases, V lost 5 bases, and 1 base had no gene match. The CDR3 length is 13 residues. CDR3 sequence (DNA): TGTGCCTGGGACAGGGGGTTGAACACTGAAGCTTTCTTT. As protein: CAWDRGLNTEAFF.

The chain combines TRBV9 with TRBJ2-2; D is undetermined. The CDR3 has 16 residues. Trimming shortened V by 3 bases and J by 2 bases, and 14 bases separated the two germline ends. Germline V gives CDR1 SGDLS, CDR2 YYNGEE. The CDR3: CASSARMSVNTGELFF. In nucleotides, the CDR3 is TGTGCCAGCAGCGCGCGTATGTCGGTTAACACCGGGGAGCTGTTTTTT.

There are a few counts of this clone. This chain uses TRBV28 with TRBJ2-7; 9 bases agree with TRBD2. J was trimmed by 10 bases and V by 1 base; bases with no gene match: 20. CDR1 MDHEN and CDR2 SYDVKM come from the germline V gene. The CDR3 covers 18 residues. Here the CDR3 DNA reads TGTGCCAGCAGTTTATTTAGTATCGGGACTAGCTCATCCACACTCCAGTACTTC. Translation: CASSLFSIGTSSSTLQYF.

This clone was seen once. The chain carries TRBV30 and TRBJ1-2; 9 nucleotides match TRBD1. V gave up 6 bases and J gave up 5 bases; unmatched junction bases: 10. Germline CDR1 is GTSNPN and CDR2 is SVGIG (reference sequence). The CDR3 loop spans 14 amino acids. CDR3 residues: CACRGDREGYGYTF. CDR3 in DNA: TGTGCCTGCCGAGGGGACAGGGAAGGGTATGGCTACACCTTC. Based on the CDR3 plus reference TRBV30 and TRBJ1-2, the full variable domain is SQTIHQWPATLVQPVGSPLSLECTVEGTSNPNLYWYRQAAGRGLQLLFYSVGIGQISSEVPQNLSASRPQDRQFILSSKKLLLSDSGFYLCACRGDREGYGYTFGSGTRLTVV.

This clone was seen a handful of times. The rearrangement links TRBV6-1 to TRBJ1-2, with 7 bases aligning to TRBD1. V shed 6 bases, J shed 6 bases, and the junction held 10 bases outside the gene matches. Germline V gives CDR1 MNHNS, CDR2 SASEGT. This CDR3 is built from 14 residues. The CDR3 DNA is TGTGCCAGCAGCCCGGGAGGGGGCGGTGATGGCTACACCTTC. Protein: CASSPGGGGDGYTF.

This chain uses TRBV9 with TRBJ1-2; D perhaps matches TRBD1 (6 bases). The CDR3 covers 13 residues. Germline CDR1 is SGDLS and CDR2 is YYNGEE. The V end was cut by 4 bases, the J end by 4 bases, with 11 bases between. The CDR3: CASSSDRSYGYTF. The CDR3 nucleotides are TGTGCCAGCAGCTCCGACAGGAGCTATGGCTACACCTTC.

V gene TRBV10-3 combines with J gene TRBJ2-1; 9 bases map to TRBD2. Germline V gene sequence: CDR1 ENHRY, CDR2 SYGVKD. With 5 bases clipped from V and 3 bases from J, the junction kept 5 bases outside the gene matches. The CDR3 runs to 15 residues. The CDR3 sequence is CAISRKREDYNEQFF. DNA for the CDR3: TGTGCCATCAGTCGGAAGCGGGAGGACTACAATGAGCAGTTCTTC.

This chain's CDR3 is CAWSVRDRSVGYTF. The CDR3, as DNA: TGTGCCTGGAGTGTACGGGACAGATCGGTCGGCTACACCTTC. The gene calls are TRBV30 and TRBJ1-2; 7 bases map to TRBD1. CDR1 is GTSNPN and CDR2 is SVGIG in the germline V gene (reference sequence). V gave up 0 bases and J gave up 8 bases; unmatched junction bases: 9. The CDR3 contains 14 residues.

The chain uses TRBV6-1 and TRBJ1-4; possibly TRBD1 for D (5 bases). CDR1 is MNHNS and CDR2 is SASEGT in the germline V gene. This CDR3 contains 14 residues. V gave up 7 bases and J gave up 5 bases, with 14 bases separating them. CDR3 nucleotide sequence: TGTGCCAGCATGAGACAGCTAGACAATGAAAAACTGTTTTTT. It is translated as CASMRQLDNEKLFF.

This clone was detected only a few times. The chain has TRBV9 and TRBJ2-2; 9 nucleotides match TRBD2. Germline V CDR1 and CDR2: SGDLS, YYNGEE. The CDR3 is 17 residues long. After removal of 3 bases from V and 0 bases from J, the junction contained 6 bases not matched to a gene. CDR3 in amino acids: CASSGRRGGTNTGELFF. The CDR3 DNA follows: TGTGCCAGCAGCGGTCGGCGGGGGGGAACGAACACCGGGGAGCTGTTTTTT.

The V gene is TRBV4-1, the J gene TRBJ1-1; D not certain. CDR3 size: 13 residues. Germline V gene data show CDR1 as MGHRA and CDR2 as YSYEKL. Trimming removed 7 bases at V and 0 bases at J, with 9 bases between. This CDR3 is CASKRVMNTEAFF. As DNA, the CDR3 is TGCGCCAGCAAACGAGTAATGAACACTGAAGCTTTCTTT.

V usage is TRBV5-1 and J usage is TRBJ2-7; 8 bases map to TRBD2. The CDR3 consists of 17 residues. CDR1 and CDR2 (germline): SGHRS, YFSETQ. V shed 0 bases, J shed 4 bases, and the junction held 12 bases outside the gene matches. The CDR3 reads CASSLESSGIYFYEQYF. CDR3 coding DNA: TGCGCCAGCAGCTTGGAGAGTAGCGGGATTTACTTTTACGAGCAGTACTTC.

The V call is TRBV9, the J call TRBJ2-7, with 7 bases that match TRBD1. V was clipped by 3 bases and J by 3 bases; unmatched bases: 6. This CDR3 region has 14 residues. The germline CDR1 and CDR2 sequences are SGDLS and YYNGEE. CDR3 amino acids: CASSGQGNSYEQYF. DNA for the CDR3: TGTGCCAGCAGCGGACAGGGAAACAGCTACGAGCAGTACTTC.

The rearrangement links TRBV25-1 to TRBJ1-1; the D gene is possibly TRBD1 (6 bases). The CDR3 is made up of 17 amino acids. V was clipped by 0 bases and J by 5 bases, with 19 bases between them. Germline V lookup: CDR1 MGHDK, CDR2 SYGVNS. The DNA of the CDR3 is TGTGCCAGCAGTGAATATGCCCCCGGGGGGGCGCAAACTGAAGCTTTCTTT. As protein: CASSEYAPGGAQTEAFF.

The V call is TRBV10-1, the J call TRBJ2-2; the D gene is possibly TRBD1 (6 bases). The V gene lost 5 bases and the J gene lost 1 base, with 8 bases spanning the gap. The CDR3 runs to 14 residues. The V gene's germline CDR1 is WNHNN and CDR2 SYGVQD (reference sequence). The CDR3 nucleotides read TGCGCCAGCAGTTTGGACAGGAACACCGGGGAGCTGTTTTTT. Residues: CASSLDRNTGELFF.

The chain has TRBV11-2 and TRBJ2-7; 14 nucleotides match TRBD2. Germline V CDR1 and CDR2: SGHAT, FQNNGV. V shed 5 bases and J 4 bases; nucleotides not matched to a gene: 7. CDR3 length equals 16 residues. The CDR3 nucleotides read TGTGCCAGCAGCCCAGGACTAGCGGGAGGATATTACGAGCAGTACTTC. Amino acids: CASSPGLAGGYYEQYF.

The genes are TRBV27 and TRBJ2-1; TRBD2 matches 13 bases. The CDR3 is made up of 17 amino acids. J lost 7 bases, V lost 5 bases, and 11 bases had no gene match. CDR1 is MNHEY, CDR2 SMNVEV, per germline (reference sequence). CDR3 loop: CASSPKGLAGVSNEQFF. The CDR3 region has the DNA TGTGCCAGCAGTCCTAAAGGACTAGCGGGAGTATCAAATGAGCAGTTCTTC.

The gene calls are TRBV6-5 and TRBJ1-4; tentative D call: TRBD1 (6 bases). With 0 bases removed from V and 8 bases from J, the gap between germline ends came to 10 bases. The CDR3 is made up of 14 amino acids. Germline V gene sequence: CDR1 MNHEY, CDR2 SVGAGI. The CDR3 DNA is TGTGCCAGCAGTTACTCGCGAGGGGGAGAAAAACTGTTTTTT. This codes for CASSYSRGGEKLFF.